This is a list of T cell receptor beta chains from one sample in a study of T cell responses to AZD1222 COVID-19 vaccine. TCRdb's copy holds only in-frame clones and misses some; the assay was immunoSEQ multiplex PCR. Of about 120,000 clones in the sample, 70% to 90% were seen once. The specimen comprised peripheral blood, sampled on day 0 of AZD1222 vaccination. These receptors were collected from an adult in good health. CDR3s include the opening cysteine and the closing phenylalanine or tryptophan.

TRBV13	TRBJ2-7	CASSLGRPDLSYEQYF
TRBV29-1	TRBJ2-1	CSVLPNEQFF
TRBV9	TRBJ2-7	CASSVEPGAYEQYF
TRBV9	TRBJ1-2	CASSGGGYTF
TRBV29-1	TRBJ1-2	CSVRTGANYGYTF
TRBV5-1	TRBJ1-2	CASSLAVSVSGYTF
TRBV15	TRBJ2-2	CATSRVGTYTGELFF
TRBV7-9	TRBJ1-1	CASSPVGLRFNTEAFF
TRBV4-2	TRBJ2-2	CASSQEGGDTGELFF
TRBV18	TRBJ1-1	CASSPGLSNTEAFF
TRBV9	TRBJ1-1	CASTSTLLQGEAFF
TRBV28	TRBJ2-7	CASSQPRASGRYEQYF
TRBV6-2/TRBV6-3	TRBJ1-2	CASSRLRTRNYGYTF
TRBV9	TRBJ2-6	CASSVSPGGGSSGANVLTF
TRBV18	TRBJ2-3	CASSPRTGLDTQYF
TRBV5-1	TRBJ2-7	CASSADPTSSYEQYF
TRBV4-1	TRBJ1-3	CASSRSRDGLSGNTIYF
TRBV2	TRBJ2-5	CARKRPGGLQETQYF
TRBV28	TRBJ2-1	CASSFRDYRQFF
TRBV27	TRBJ2-1	CASSLGNEQFF
TRBV4-2	TRBJ1-2	CASSLTGQGGYGYTF
TRBV7-6	TRBJ2-3	CASSLGTSGRTDTQYF
TRBV11-1	TRBJ1-1	CASSLAGREEAFF
TRBV2	TRBJ2-7	CASSTGLAGVEQYF
TRBV30	TRBJ1-2	CAWTQPNYGYTF
TRBV20-1	TRBJ1-1	CSASQNTEAFF
TRBV7-6	TRBJ2-1	CASSQNLAGVGEQFF
TRBV5-4	TRBJ1-2	CASSDDTRRWEGGYTF
TRBV4-2	TRBJ1-5	CASSQDPGLDQPQHF
TRBV19	TRBJ2-7	CASSTGTSGRYEQYF
TRBV5-1	TRBJ2-7	CASSRAPPSHEQYF
TRBV2	TRBJ1-5	CASSEAPGGQPQHF
TRBV5-1	TRBJ2-5	CASGLSGMTQETQYF
TRBV7-8	TRBJ1-5	CASSLVLGDQPQHF
TRBV6-1	TRBJ2-7	CASSANSGRASYEQYF
TRBV6-5	TRBJ2-1	CASSSLGTGGVEQFF
TRBV6-6	TRBJ2-7	CASRIGLAPNHEQYF
TRBV30	TRBJ1-1	CAWSRDRNTEAFF
TRBV5-6	TRBJ1-1	CASSLVRRPIPTEAFF
TRBV9	TRBJ2-1	CASTPTAERYYNEQFF
TRBV7-8	TRBJ1-4	CASSFEVLGEKLFF
TRBV4-2	TRBJ1-1	CASSQSDRLNTEAFF
TRBV28	TRBJ1-2	CAIRHSGDYGYTF
TRBV21-1	TRBJ1-1	CASSKGRDRGCIAPQNTEAFF
TRBV6-2/TRBV6-3	TRBJ2-1	CASSYSLTGVSYNEQFF
TRBV11-3	TRBJ2-7	CASSLGGFTAEQYF
TRBV5-4	TRBJ2-1	CASSLPRGGLYNEQFF
TRBV7-9	TRBJ1-4	CASSLGSQGGIEKLFF
TRBV5-6	TRBJ2-7	CASSLGPRGYEQYF
TRBV18	TRBJ1-1	CASSPFQTGASGGEAFF
TRBV5-1	TRBJ2-1	CASSPSRAGVSNEQFF
TRBV2	TRBJ2-7	CASSEARGGGQYF
TRBV3-1/TRBV3-2	TRBJ2-5	CASSEGLAGGQETQYF
TRBV7-3	TRBJ2-1	CASSARGTSGGPWYNEQFF
TRBV2	TRBJ2-1	CASRRGGNEQFF
TRBV18	TRBJ2-3	CASSPTAGGYDTQYF
TRBV4-2	TRBJ2-3	CASSPLRLAGGPLPSDTQYF
TRBV24-1	TRBJ1-5	CATSDLGREGSQPQHF
TRBV5-1	TRBJ1-1	CASSMGQGWTEAFF